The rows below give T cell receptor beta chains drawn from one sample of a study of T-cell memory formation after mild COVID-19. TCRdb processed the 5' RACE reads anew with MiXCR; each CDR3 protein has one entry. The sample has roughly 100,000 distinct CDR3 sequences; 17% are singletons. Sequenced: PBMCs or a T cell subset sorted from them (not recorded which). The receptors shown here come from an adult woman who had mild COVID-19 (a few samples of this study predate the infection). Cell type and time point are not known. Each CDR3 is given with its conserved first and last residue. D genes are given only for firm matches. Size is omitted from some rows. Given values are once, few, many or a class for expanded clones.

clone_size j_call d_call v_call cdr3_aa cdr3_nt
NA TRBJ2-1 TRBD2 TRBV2 CASSTGDWRGYNEQFF TGTGCCAGCAGTACCGGAGATTGGCGGGGGTACAATGAGCAGTTCTTC
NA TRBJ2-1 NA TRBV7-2 CASSLSGVTNEQFF TGTGCCAGCAGCTTATCTGGGGTAACCAATGAGCAGTTCTTC
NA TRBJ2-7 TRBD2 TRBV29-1 CSAEAGDTSYEQYF TGCAGCGCCGAAGCGGGGGACACATCCTACGAGCAGTACTTC
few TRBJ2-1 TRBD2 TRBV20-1 CSARASGGAVLYEQFF TGCAGTGCTAGGGCCAGCGGGGGGGCCGTGTTGTATGAGCAGTTCTTC
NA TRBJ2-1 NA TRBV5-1 CASSLYSPRGFNEQFF TGCGCCAGCAGCCTATACTCCCCGAGGGGATTTAATGAGCAGTTCTTC
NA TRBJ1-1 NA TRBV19 CASSIHSTGTVAFF TGTGCCAGTAGTATCCACAGCACAGGCACTGTAGCTTTCTTT
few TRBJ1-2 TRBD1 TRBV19 CASTPLGQLNYGYTF TGTGCCAGTACCCCCCTGGGACAGCTTAACTATGGCTACACCTTC
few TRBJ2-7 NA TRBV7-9 CASSSLGQDYYEQYF TGTGCCAGCAGCTCTCTGGGCCAGGATTACTACGAGCAGTACTTC
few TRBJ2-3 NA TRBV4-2 CASSRDLAYSTDTQYF TGTGCCAGCAGCCGAGACCTAGCGTACAGCACAGATACGCAGTATTTT
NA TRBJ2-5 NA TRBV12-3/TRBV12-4 CASSFIVGVQETQYF TGTGCCAGCAGTTTCATCGTCGGCGTACAAGAGACCCAGTACTTC
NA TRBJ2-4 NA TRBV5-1 CASSSAGTKNIQYF TGCGCCAGCAGCTCGGCAGGAACCAAAAACATTCAGTACTTC
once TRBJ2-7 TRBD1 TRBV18 CASSPRQGANEQYF TGTGCCAGCTCACCACGACAGGGTGCGAACGAGCAGTACTTC
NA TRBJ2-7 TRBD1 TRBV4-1 CASSARDSSYEQYF TGCGCCAGCAGCGCCCGGGACAGCTCCTACGAGCAGTACTTC
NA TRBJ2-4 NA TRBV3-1 CASTPTGLGLNIQYF TGTGCCAGCACCCCGACAGGGTTGGGACTAAACATTCAGTACTTC
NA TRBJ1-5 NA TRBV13 CASSLGGAKHPQHF TGTGCCAGCAGCTTAGGGGGCGCAAAACATCCCCAGCATTTT
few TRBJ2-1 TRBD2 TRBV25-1 CASSEYSSGRYNEQFF TGTGCCAGCAGTGAATATAGTAGCGGGCGATACAATGAGCAGTTCTTC
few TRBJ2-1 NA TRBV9 CASSVDPNEQFF TGTGCCAGCAGCGTAGATCCCAATGAGCAGTTCTTC
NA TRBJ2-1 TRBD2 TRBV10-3 CAISVERTSGVGEQFF TGTGCCATCAGTGTCGAGCGGACTAGCGGGGTCGGTGAGCAGTTCTTC
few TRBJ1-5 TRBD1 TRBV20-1 CSARDPPGQGSGNQPQHF TGCAGTGCTAGAGACCCCCCGGGACAGGGGTCGGGCAATCAGCCCCAGCATTTT
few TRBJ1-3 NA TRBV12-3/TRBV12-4 CASSLLKRRRLDF TGTGCCAGCAGTTTACTAAAGCGGCGGCGGCTGGATTTT
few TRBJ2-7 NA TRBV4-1 CASSQERETTGLRQYF TGCGCCAGCAGCCAAGAGCGGGAAACGACAGGGTTAAGGCAGTACTTC
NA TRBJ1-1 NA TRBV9 CASSNKGGAEAFF TGTGCCAGCAGCAATAAAGGGGGGGCTGAAGCTTTCTTT